These T cell receptor beta chains were read from a single sample in a study of blood T cells in healthy people across ages. Each CDR3 protein is one row after TCRdb ran MiXCR on the 5' RACE reads. This sample carries some 1.5 million distinct CDR3 sequences, 42% of them seen once, and the ten largest clones take just over 4%. Sequences were obtained from blood. These receptors were taken from a young woman in good health. Both conserved end residues are part of each CDR3. D genes are given only for firm matches. Where a row states a size, it is once, few, many or the class of an expanded clone; other rows omit it.

TRBV4-2	TRBJ2-1	-	TRBD2	CASSQEVGLAEDNEQFF	TGTGCCAGCAGCCAAGAGGTGGGACTAGCGGAAGACAATGAGCAGTTCTTC
TRBV28	TRBJ1-5	once	-	CASSIKRTVEPQHF	TGTGCCAGCAGTATCAAACGGACCGTGGAACCCCAGCATTTT
TRBV6-2/TRBV6-3	TRBJ2-2	-	-	CASSYSSTGELFF	TGTGCCAGCAGTTACTCTAGCACCGGGGAGCTGTTTTTT
TRBV7-2	TRBJ2-1	few	TRBD2	CASSLYWSGGLYNEQFF	TGTGCCAGCAGCTTATACTGGAGCGGGGGGCTCTACAATGAGCAGTTCTTC
TRBV27	TRBJ2-1	few	-	CASSLRLAEYNEQFF	TGTGCCAGCAGTTTAAGGCTAGCAGAATACAATGAGCAGTTCTTC
TRBV7-9	TRBJ1-5	few	-	CASSLGVGDSNQPQHF	TGTGCCAGCAGCTTAGGAGTTGGAGATAGCAATCAGCCCCAGCATTTT
TRBV9	TRBJ1-6	-	-	CASSRQAYNSPLHF	TGTGCCAGCAGCCGACAGGCATATAATTCACCCCTCCACTTT
TRBV7-9	TRBJ2-1	few	TRBD2	CASSLILAWDEQFF	TGTGCCAGCAGCTTGATACTAGCGTGGGATGAGCAGTTCTTC
TRBV20-1	TRBJ1-1	-	-	CSARDWGSTNTAFF	TGCAGTGCTAGAGATTGGGGCAGCACTAACACAGCTTTCTTT
TRBV20-1	TRBJ2-7	-	-	CSADRLKSSYEQYF	TGCAGTGCAGACAGGTTGAAAAGCTCCTACGAGCAGTACTTC
TRBV7-2	TRBJ2-7	-	-	CASSPYGSYNEQYF	TGTGCCAGCAGCCCTTATGGCTCCTACAATGAGCAGTACTTC
TRBV6-5	TRBJ2-7	-	-	CASSYGAARYEQYF	TGTGCCAGCAGTTACGGGGCAGCTCGCTACGAGCAGTACTTC
TRBV10-2	TRBJ2-1	few	TRBD2	CATAIKGTSGAHNEQFF	TGCGCCACCGCCATAAAGGGGACTAGCGGGGCTCACAATGAGCAGTTCTTC
TRBV29-1	TRBJ1-1	-	-	CSVVWQGDTEAFF	TGCAGCGTTGTCTGGCAGGGAGACACTGAAGCTTTCTTT
TRBV2	TRBJ2-5	few	-	CASRPEPGEGQETQYF	TGTGCCAGCAGGCCAGAACCCGGGGAAGGCCAAGAGACCCAGTACTTC
TRBV30	TRBJ2-6	once	-	CAGSVGANVLTF	TGTGCCGGGAGTGTCGGGGCCAACGTCCTGACTTTC
TRBV7-6	TRBJ2-2	-	-	CATSSLPGGELFF	TGTGCCACCTCATCCCTCCCGGGAGGGGAGCTGTTTTTT
TRBV6-2/TRBV6-3	TRBJ2-1	-	-	CASSYMGHYNEQFF	TGTGCCAGCAGTTATATGGGTCACTACAATGAGCAGTTCTTC
TRBV2	TRBJ2-3	-	-	CASTQEAGKADTQYF	TGTGCCAGCACCCAGGAAGCAGGGAAGGCAGATACGCAGTATTTT
TRBV9	TRBJ2-1	few	TRBD2	CASSGGVGGNEQFF	TGTGCCAGCAGCGGAGGGGTGGGAGGGAATGAGCAGTTCTTC
TRBV5-1	TRBJ2-3	-	-	CASSLDQNRPRVSTDTQYF	TGCGCCAGCAGCTTGGACCAAAACCGTCCTAGGGTGAGCACAGATACGCAGTATTTT
TRBV6-5	TRBJ1-2	few	-	CASSYAPANYGYTF	TGTGCCAGCAGTTACGCCCCAGCTAACTATGGCTACACCTTC
TRBV5-4	TRBJ2-3	few	TRBD2	CASSSRLAGTTDTQYF	TGTGCCAGCAGTTCAAGACTAGCGGGGACCACAGATACGCAGTATTTT
TRBV20-1	TRBJ1-1	many	-	CSARTVNTEAFF	TGCAGTGCTAGAACAGTGAACACTGAAGCTTTCTTT
TRBV27	TRBJ2-3	-	-	CASSFGGTGTDTQYF	TGTGCCAGCAGTTTTGGCGGGACCGGCACAGATACGCAGTATTTT
TRBV5-4	TRBJ2-3	few	-	CASRNGGRAPDTQYF	TGTGCCAGCAGGAATGGAGGGCGGGCTCCAGATACGCAGTATTTT
TRBV28	TRBJ1-6	-	-	CASSPAEGSNSPLHF	TGTGCCAGCAGTCCTGCGGAAGGGAGCAATTCACCCCTCCACTTT
TRBV20-1	TRBJ1-5	-	-	CSALKGSGNQPQHF	TGCAGTGCCCTAAAGGGATCTGGCAATCAGCCCCAGCATTTT
TRBV20-1	TRBJ2-5	-	-	CSARDYAGKETQYF	TGCAGTGCTAGAGATTACGCAGGGAAAGAGACCCAGTACTTC
TRBV4-3	TRBJ2-3	-	-	CASSQETSTVDTQYF	TGCGCCAGCAGCCAAGAGACTAGTACGGTAGATACGCAGTATTTT
TRBV12-3/TRBV12-4	TRBJ2-4	few	TRBD2	CASRTSAGEQYF	TGTGCCAGCAGGACTAGCGCGGGAGAGCAGTACTTC
TRBV7-6	TRBJ1-6	few	-	CASSLRGERGTLNSPLHF	TGTGCCAGCAGCTTACGCGGGGAGAGGGGGACCCTTAATTCACCCCTCCACTTT
TRBV6-4	TRBJ2-1	few	-	CASSVGGKKRDEQFF	TGTGCCAGCAGTGTAGGCGGGAAGAAACGGGATGAGCAGTTCTTC
TRBV6-2/TRBV6-3	TRBJ1-1	-	-	CASKKEANTEAFF	TGTGCCAGCAAGAAGGAAGCGAACACTGAAGCTTTCTTT
TRBV11-2	TRBJ2-3	once	-	CASSFLGSRVWIHTTDTQYF	TGTGCCAGCAGCTTTCTCGGATCTCGCGTCTGGATCCACACGACAGATACGCAGTATTTT
TRBV27	TRBJ2-7	-	-	CAGSLLGSSYEQYF	TGTGCCGGCAGTTTACTAGGCAGCTCCTACGAGCAGTACTTC
TRBV29-1	TRBJ1-4	many	TRBD1	CSVRTGTEKLFF	TGCAGCGTGCGGACAGGGACCGAAAAACTGTTTTTT
TRBV12-3/TRBV12-4	TRBJ1-2	-	-	CASSPDSSGYTF	TGTGCCAGCAGTCCGGACAGCAGTGGCTACACCTTC
TRBV20-1	TRBJ2-7	once	-	CSAARRDRYEQYF	TGCAGTGCTGCGAGGCGGGATAGGTACGAGCAGTATTTC
TRBV2	TRBJ1-5	few	-	CASKTVPNQPQHF	TGTGCCAGTAAAACAGTCCCGAATCAGCCCCAGCATTTT
TRBV5-1	TRBJ2-7	-	-	CASSNRDGDYEQYF	TGCGCCAGCAGCAACCGGGACGGGGACTACGAGCAGTACTTC
TRBV20-1	TRBJ1-1	few	TRBD1	CSAKQGWNTEAFF	TGCAGTGCAAAACAGGGGTGGAACACTGAAGCTTTCTTT
TRBV28	TRBJ2-5	-	-	CASSFGTRGARAILQETQYF	TGTGCCAGCAGTTTTGGGACGAGGGGGGCACGGGCGATACTCCAAGAGACCCAGTACTTC
TRBV6-6	TRBJ2-3	-	TRBD2	CASSYPRLAGAVDTQYF	TGTGCCAGCAGTTACCCTAGACTAGCGGGAGCGGTAGATACGCAGTATTTT
TRBV12-3/TRBV12-4	TRBJ1-5	-	-	CASSLDRLGQPQHF	TGTGCCAGCAGTCTAGACAGGTTGGGGCAGCCCCAGCATTTT
TRBV4-3	TRBJ2-7	-	-	CASSQDGYNSYEQYF	TGCGCCAGCAGCCAAGATGGGTACAACTCCTACGAGCAGTACTTC
TRBV6-2/TRBV6-3	TRBJ1-2	-	TRBD1	CASTLQGFYGYTF	TGTGCCAGCACCTTACAGGGGTTCTATGGCTACACCTTC
TRBV20-1	TRBJ1-5	-	-	CSARDRRLGNQPQHF	TGCAGTGCTAGAGATCGGAGACTGGGCAATCAGCCCCAGCATTTT
TRBV29-1	TRBJ2-2	few	-	CSVESDANTGELFF	TGCAGCGTTGAGTCGGACGCAAACACCGGGGAGCTGTTTTTT
TRBV19	TRBJ1-4	few	-	CASRGSPGTGNEKLFF	TGTGCCAGTAGAGGATCCCCCGGGACGGGGAATGAAAAACTGTTTTTT
TRBV5-1	TRBJ1-2	-	-	CASSVSGPKGGGYTF	TGCGCCAGCAGCGTCTCGGGACCAAAAGGGGGTGGCTACACCTTC
TRBV7-2	TRBJ2-4	once	-	CASSLGGAGPQNIQYF	TGTGCCAGCAGCTTAGGTGGGGCGGGCCCTCAAAACATTCAGTACTTC
TRBV29-1	TRBJ1-4	few	-	CSVEGAHNEKLFF	TGCAGCGTTGAGGGGGCCCATAATGAAAAACTGTTTTTT